The 16 T cell receptor beta chains below all came from one sample that was sequenced in a study of blood T cell repertoires in COVID-19. Profiled with immunoSEQ multiplex PCR; TCRdb holds only in-frame clones, not every one. This sample has some 150,000 clones, with around four fifths found just once. Sequencing was performed on peripheral blood. These receptors came from a human donor in a cohort sampled during active COVID-19.

This clone came up once. This chain connects TRBV5-1 to TRBJ1-2; D is ambiguous. V was pared by 0 bases and J by 5 bases, with 8 bases between. The CDR3 runs to 13 residues. Germline CDR1 and CDR2: SGHRS and YFSETQ. CDR3 amino acids: CASSLEPGYGYTF. The CDR3 DNA reads as TGCGCCAGCAGCTTGGAGCCGGGGTATGGCTACACCTTC. Drawing the rest from reference TRBV5-1 and TRBJ1-2, the complete variable domain is KAGVTQTPRYLIKTRGQQVTLSCSPISGHRSVSWYQQTPGQGLQFLFEYFSETQRNKGNFPGRFSGRQFSNSRSEMNVSTLELGDSALYLCASSLEPGYGYTFGSGTRLTVV.

The CDR3 DNA is TGTGCCAGCAGTTCCTCCCGGGGGGGTAGCAATCAGCCCCAGCATTTT. Translating it yields CASSSSRGGSNQPQHF. This chain connects TRBV28 to TRBJ1-5, with D maybe TRBD1 (5 bases). Germline V gives CDR1 MDHEN, CDR2 SYDVKM. Trimming stripped 4 bases from V and 0 bases from J, with 13 bases between. There are 16 residues in the CDR3.

The table lists this clone with a count of one. The chain couples TRBV6-5 to TRBJ1-4, with D possibly being TRBD1 (6 bases). The germline CDR1 and CDR2 sequences are MNHEY and SVGAGI. CDR3 length: 14 amino acids. Trimming removed 10 bases from V and 5 bases from J, with 17 bases in between. The CDR3 reads CATKERGKNEKLFF. The CDR3 DNA follows: TGTGCCACCAAAGAAAGGGGGAAGAATGAAAAACTGTTTTTT.

This clone was detected only once. The rearrangement joins TRBV28 to TRBJ1-5; 10 positions agree with TRBD1. Germline V gives CDR1 MDHEN, CDR2 SYDVKM. The CDR3 is made up of 15 amino acids. V was pared by 6 bases and J by 4 bases, with 6 bases of the junction left unmatched. DNA of the CDR3: TGTGCCAGCAGATATGGGACAGGGGAGAATCAGCCCCAGCATTTT. It specifies CASRYGTGENQPQHF.

The rearrangement links TRBV10-2 to TRBJ2-3; TRBD2 is a possible D gene (7 bases). V lost 0 bases and J 3 bases, leaving 13 bases between the germline ends. CDR1 is WSHSY, CDR2 SAAADI, per germline. The CDR3 loop spans 16 amino acids. The CDR3: CASSESGGATTDTQYF. CDR3 coding DNA: TGCGCCAGCAGTGAGTCGGGGGGGGCCACGACAGATACGCAGTATTTT.

This clone was recorded only once. V and J are TRBV27 and TRBJ2-1, with 12 positions matching TRBD2. CDR1 is MNHEY and CDR2 is SMNVEV in the germline V gene (reference sequence). CDR3 length: 15 residues. V trimming: 7 bases; J trimming: 4 bases; junction bases outside the gene matches: 5. Here the CDR3 DNA reads TGTGCCAGCAACTCACTAGCGGGGGGTTACAATGAGCAGTTCTTC. Amino acid sequence: CASNSLAGGYNEQFF.

The chain links TRBV6-5 to TRBJ2-7; 9 bases match TRBD1. From germline, CDR1 is MNHEY and CDR2 SVGAGI. V lost 4 bases to trimming and J lost 3 bases; unmatched junction nucleotides: 4. This CDR3 contains 14 residues. CDR3 sequence reads: CASSWDRVSYEQYF. CDR3 nucleotides: TGTGCCAGCAGTTGGGACAGGGTGAGCTACGAGCAGTACTTC.

The chain couples TRBV4-2 to TRBJ2-5, with D possibly TRBD2 on 7 matching bases. The CDR3 spans 16 residues. V gave up 1 base and J gave up 3 bases, with 15 bases separating them. Germline V gives CDR1 LGHNA, CDR2 YNFKEQ. The CDR3 DNA follows: TGTGCCAGCAGCCAAGGGACCGGAGGGGGGGAAGAGACCCAGTACTTC. Translation: CASSQGTGGGEETQYF.

V and J are TRBV9 and TRBJ2-5, with D possibly being TRBD2 (6 bases). Germline V gene sequence: CDR1 SGDLS, CDR2 YYNGEE. The CDR3 covers 15 residues. Deletions cut 0 bases from V and 2 bases from J, with 11 bases between. DNA of the CDR3: TGTGCCAGCAGCGTAGTGGCGGGGTCACAAGAGACCCAGTACTTC. Protein sequence: CASSVVAGSQETQYF.

This chain joins TRBV9 and TRBJ1-2; 7 bases fit TRBD1. In germline, CDR1 is SGDLS, CDR2 YYNGEE. V shed 3 bases, J shed 4 bases, and the junction held 9 bases outside the gene matches. The length of the CDR3 is 15 residues. CDR3 sequence: CASSGAGTAPYGYTF. The DNA of the CDR3 is TGTGCCAGCAGCGGCGCCGGGACAGCCCCCTATGGCTACACCTTC.

V and J are TRBV7-8 and TRBJ2-7; tentative D call: TRBD2 (6 bases). Germline V gene sequence: CDR1 SGHVS, CDR2 FQNEAQ. The CDR3 consists of 15 residues. Trimming stripped 1 base from V and 3 bases from J, with 13 bases between. The CDR3: CASSLVGGAGYEQYF. CDR3 in DNA: TGTGCCAGCAGCTTAGTGGGGGGAGCGGGCTACGAGCAGTACTTC.

The chain recombines TRBV28 with TRBJ2-5; D gene uncertain. This CDR3 contains 10 residues. Trimming removed 7 bases from V and 5 bases from J, with 5 bases in between. Germline lookup yields CDR1 MDHEN and CDR2 SYDVKM. DNA for the CDR3: TGTGCCAGCAAGGAGGAGACCCAGTACTTC. This encodes CASKEETQYF.

V usage is TRBV28 and J usage is TRBJ2-7, with a tentative D call TRBD1 (6 bases). This CDR3 contains 13 residues. V lost 7 bases and J lost 3, with 13 bases in between. Germline V lookup: CDR1 MDHEN, CDR2 SYDVKM. The CDR3 sequence: CASKSGQNYEQYF. The CDR3 DNA sequence: TGTGCCAGCAAGTCCGGACAGAACTACGAGCAGTACTTC.

The J gene is TRBJ1-1, the V gene TRBV29-1, with a possible D match to TRBD1 (6 bases). The CDR3 is 12 amino acids. The germline gives CDR1 SQVTM, CDR2 ANQGSEA. The germline V and J ends were trimmed by 1 base and 10 bases, with 13 bases remaining between them. CDR3 coding DNA: TGCAGCGTTGAAGTCCAGGGGTATGGAGCTTTCTTT. Amino acids: CSVEVQGYGAFF.

This rearrangement joins TRBV6-5 to TRBJ2-5; TRBD2 is a possible D gene (7 bases). The ends were cut back, 2 bases at V and 10 bases at J, with 11 bases in the middle. The CDR3 length is 12 residues. Per germline, CDR1 MNHEY and CDR2 SVGAGI. CDR3 sequence: CASSYEGGGQYF. CDR3 coding DNA: TGTGCCAGCAGTTACGAAGGGGGGGGCCAGTACTTC.

The count of this clone is one. V is TRBV5-1 and J is TRBJ1-5; TRBD1 matches at 7 bases. V lost 0 bases, J lost 5 bases, and 5 bases stayed unmatched. The CDR3 extends over 15 amino acids. Germline assignment: CDR1 SGHRS and CDR2 YFSETQ. CDR3 sequence reads: CASSLGDSLDQPQHF. Written as DNA, the CDR3 is TGCGCCAGCAGCTTGGGGGACAGCCTCGATCAGCCCCAGCATTTT.